This T cell receptor beta chain was profiled in a study of blood T cells in healthy people across ages. The authors extracted at least 5 micrograms of total RNA per sample. For the second PCR, which ran for about 7 to 12 cycles, a sample-barcoded 5' primer and a J-beta primer mix were used. TCRdb analysed the 5' RACE reads with MiXCR anew, one entry per CDR3 protein. The sample has about 1.6 million distinct CDR3 sequences, roughly 32% seen once. Germline values: CDR1 MNHEY, CDR2 SMNVEV (reference sequence). This CDR3 region has 13 residues. Trimming cost V 6 bases and J 11 bases; bases outside gene matches: 12.

The receptor was derived from a woman aged 25-40 years in good health. Sequencing input: blood. The chain carries TRBV27 and TRBJ2-5; 7 bases are a match to TRBD2. CDR3 sequence reads: CASRLAHSYKQYF. The CDR3 coding sequence is TGTGCCAGCAGACTAGCGCACTCCTACAAGCAGTACTTC.